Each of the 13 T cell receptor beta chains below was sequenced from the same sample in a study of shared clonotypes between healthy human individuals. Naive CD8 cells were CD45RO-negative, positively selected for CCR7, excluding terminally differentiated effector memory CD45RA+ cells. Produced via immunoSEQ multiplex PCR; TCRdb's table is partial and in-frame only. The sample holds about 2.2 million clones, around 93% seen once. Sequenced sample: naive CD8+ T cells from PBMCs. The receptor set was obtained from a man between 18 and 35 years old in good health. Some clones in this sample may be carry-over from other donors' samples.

CDR3: CASSRAPDSQETQYF. CDR3 DNA: TGCGCCAGCAGCCGCGCCCCGGACAGCCAAGAGACCCAGTACTTC. The rearrangement uses TRBV4-3 and TRBJ2-5; perhaps TRBD1 as D (6 bases). Germline CDR1 reads LGHNA; CDR2 reads YSLEER. Deletions cut 4 bases from V and 1 base from J, with 13 bases between. This CDR3 is built from 15 residues.

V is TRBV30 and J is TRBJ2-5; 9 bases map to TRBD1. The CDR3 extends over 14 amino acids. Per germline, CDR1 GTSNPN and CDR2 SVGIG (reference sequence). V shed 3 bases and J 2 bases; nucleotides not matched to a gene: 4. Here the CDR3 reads CAWSTGTGQETQYF. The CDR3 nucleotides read TGTGCCTGGAGCACCGGGACAGGGCAAGAGACCCAGTACTTC.

The CDR3 protein is CASSFPLTSGRTYEQYF. For the CDR3, the DNA is TGTGCCAGCAGCTTCCCCCTTACTAGCGGGAGAACCTACGAGCAGTACTTC. The chain carries TRBV7-8 and TRBJ2-7; TRBD2 agrees at 11 bases. V shed 3 bases, J shed 2 bases, and the junction held 9 bases outside the gene matches. The CDR3 consists of 17 residues. Germline-derived CDR1 and CDR2 are SGHVS and FQNEAQ.

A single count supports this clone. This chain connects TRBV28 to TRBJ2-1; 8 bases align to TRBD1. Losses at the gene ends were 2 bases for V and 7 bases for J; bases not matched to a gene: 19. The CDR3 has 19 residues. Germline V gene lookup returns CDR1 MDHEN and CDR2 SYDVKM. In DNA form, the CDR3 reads TGTGCCAGCAGTTTACCACGACAAAGGACAGGGCCCGAACGAAATGAGCAGTTCTTC. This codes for CASSLPRQRTGPERNEQFF. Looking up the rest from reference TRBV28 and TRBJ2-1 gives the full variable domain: DVKVTQSSRYLVKRTGEKVFLECVQDMDHENMFWYRQDPGLGLRLIYFSYDVKMKEKGDIPEGYSVSREKKERFSLILESASTNQTSMYLCASSLPRQRTGPERNEQFFGPGTRLTVL.

CDR3 sequence: CASTPPGLADQETQYF. The CDR3 nucleotides read TGTGCCAGCACCCCCCCGGGGCTAGCGGACCAAGAGACCCAGTACTTC. J is TRBJ2-5 and V is TRBV7-9; 7 nucleotides align to TRBD2. Germline V gene sequence: CDR1 SEHNR, CDR2 FQNEAQ (reference sequence). This CDR3 spans 16 amino acids. The ends lost 7 bases at V and 0 bases at J; junction bases unmatched: 11.

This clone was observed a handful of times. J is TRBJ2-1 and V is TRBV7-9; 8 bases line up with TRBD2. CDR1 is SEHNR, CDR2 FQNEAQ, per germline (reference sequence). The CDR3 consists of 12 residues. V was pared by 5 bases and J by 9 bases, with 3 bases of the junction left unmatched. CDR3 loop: CASSQGLGEQFF. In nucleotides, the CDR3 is TGTGCCAGCAGCCAGGGACTAGGTGAGCAGTTCTTC.

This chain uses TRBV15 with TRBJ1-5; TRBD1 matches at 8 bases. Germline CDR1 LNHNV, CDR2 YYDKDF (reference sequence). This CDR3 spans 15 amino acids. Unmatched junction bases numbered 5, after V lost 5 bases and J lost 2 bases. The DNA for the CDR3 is TGTGCCACCAGCGGGGACAGGACGGGCAATCAGCCCCAGCATTTT. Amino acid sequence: CATSGDRTGNQPQHF.

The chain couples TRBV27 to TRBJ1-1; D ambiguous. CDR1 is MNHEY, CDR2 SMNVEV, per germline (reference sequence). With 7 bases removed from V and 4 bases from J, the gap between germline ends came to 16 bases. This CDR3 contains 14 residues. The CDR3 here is CASTLTALATEAFF. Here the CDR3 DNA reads TGTGCCAGCACCCTGACTGCTCTCGCCACTGAAGCTTTCTTT.

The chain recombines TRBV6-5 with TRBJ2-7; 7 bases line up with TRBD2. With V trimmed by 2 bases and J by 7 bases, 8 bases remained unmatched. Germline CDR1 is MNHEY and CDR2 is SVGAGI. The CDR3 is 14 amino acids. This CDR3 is CASSYMGGGIEQYF. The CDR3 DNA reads TGTGCCAGCAGTTACATGGGGGGGGGAATTGAGCAGTACTTC.

Written as DNA, the CDR3 is TGTGCCATCAGTGAGTCGACCCTAGCGGACTCCTACAATGAGCAGTTCTTC. It specifies CAISESTLADSYNEQFF. The genes are TRBV10-3 and TRBJ2-1, with TRBD2 matching 7 bases. Germline V gene lookup returns CDR1 ENHRY and CDR2 SYGVKD. This CDR3 is built from 17 residues. V was clipped by 0 bases and J by 0 bases; unmatched bases: 5.

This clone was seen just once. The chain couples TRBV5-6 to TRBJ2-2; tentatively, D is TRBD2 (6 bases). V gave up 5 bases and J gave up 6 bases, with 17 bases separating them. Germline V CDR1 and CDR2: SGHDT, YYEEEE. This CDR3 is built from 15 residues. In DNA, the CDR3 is TGTGCCAGCAGTTCGGCGTTAGCGGCCCCCGGGGAGCTGTTTTTT. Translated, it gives CASSSALAAPGELFF. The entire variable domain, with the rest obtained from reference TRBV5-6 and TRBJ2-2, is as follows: DAGVTQSPTHLIKTRGQQVTLRCSPKSGHDTVSWYQQALGQGPQFIFQYYEEEERQRGNFPDRFSGHQFPNYSSELNVNALLLGDSALYLCASSSALAAPGELFFGEGSRLTVL.

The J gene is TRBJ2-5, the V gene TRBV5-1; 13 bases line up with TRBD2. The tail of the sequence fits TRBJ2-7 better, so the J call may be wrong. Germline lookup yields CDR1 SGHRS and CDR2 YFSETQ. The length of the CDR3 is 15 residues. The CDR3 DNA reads TGCGCCAGCAGCTGGGGACTAGCGGGACCCTACGAGCAGTACTTC. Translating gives CASSWGLAGPYEQYF.

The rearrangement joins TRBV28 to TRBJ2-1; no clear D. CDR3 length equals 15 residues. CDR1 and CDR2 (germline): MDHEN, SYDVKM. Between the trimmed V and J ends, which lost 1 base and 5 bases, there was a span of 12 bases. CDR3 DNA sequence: TGTGCCAGCAGTTTATTGTCGGTGGGCGACAATGAGCAGTTCTTC. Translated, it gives CASSLLSVGDNEQFF.